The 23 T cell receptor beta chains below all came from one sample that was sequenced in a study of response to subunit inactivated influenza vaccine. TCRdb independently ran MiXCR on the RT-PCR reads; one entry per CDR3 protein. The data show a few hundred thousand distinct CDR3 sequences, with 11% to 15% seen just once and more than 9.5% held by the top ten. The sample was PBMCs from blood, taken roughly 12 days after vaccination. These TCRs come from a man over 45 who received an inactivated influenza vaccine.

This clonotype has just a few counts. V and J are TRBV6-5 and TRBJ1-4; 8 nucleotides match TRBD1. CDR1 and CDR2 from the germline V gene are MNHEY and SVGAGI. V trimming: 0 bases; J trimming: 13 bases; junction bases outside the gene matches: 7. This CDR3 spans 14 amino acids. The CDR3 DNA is TGTGCCAGCAGTTACTCGGACAGGGCCCCGGGACTGTTTTTT. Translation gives CASSYSDRAPGLFF.

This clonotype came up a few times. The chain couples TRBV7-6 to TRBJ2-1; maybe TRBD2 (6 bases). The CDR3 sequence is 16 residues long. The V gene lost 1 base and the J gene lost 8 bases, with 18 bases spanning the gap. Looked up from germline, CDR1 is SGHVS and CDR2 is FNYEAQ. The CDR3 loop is CASSLVNPGLPHEQFF. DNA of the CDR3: TGTGCCAGCAGCTTAGTTAACCCGGGACTCCCCCATGAGCAGTTCTTC.

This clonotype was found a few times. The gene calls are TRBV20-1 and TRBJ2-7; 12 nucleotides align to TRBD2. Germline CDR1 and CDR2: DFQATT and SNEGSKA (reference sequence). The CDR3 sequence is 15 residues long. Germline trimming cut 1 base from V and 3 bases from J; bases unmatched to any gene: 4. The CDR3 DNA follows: TGCAGTGCTAGAGGACTAGCGGGAGTGGGCTACGAGCAGTACTTC. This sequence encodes CSARGLAGVGYEQYF.

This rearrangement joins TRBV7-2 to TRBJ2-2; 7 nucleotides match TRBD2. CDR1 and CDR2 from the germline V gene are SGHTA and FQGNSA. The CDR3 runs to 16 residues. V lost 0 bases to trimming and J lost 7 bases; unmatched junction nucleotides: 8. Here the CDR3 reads CASSLARTRGGGELFF. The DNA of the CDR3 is TGTGCCAGCAGCTTAGCACGGACTAGGGGTGGCGGGGAGCTGTTTTTT.

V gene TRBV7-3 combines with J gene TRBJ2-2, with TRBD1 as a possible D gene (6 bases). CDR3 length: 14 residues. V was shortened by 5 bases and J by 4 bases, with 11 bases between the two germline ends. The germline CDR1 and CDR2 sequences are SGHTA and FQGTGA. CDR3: CASSPRGTTGELFF. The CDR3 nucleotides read TGTGCCAGCAGCCCTAGGGGGACCACCGGGGAGCTGTTTTTT. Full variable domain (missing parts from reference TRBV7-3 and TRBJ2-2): GAGVSQTPSNKVTEKGKYVELRCDPISGHTALYWYRQSLGQGPEFLIYFQGTGAADDSGLPNDRFFAVRPEGSVSTLKIQRTERGDSAVYLCASSPRGTTGELFFGEGSRLTVL.

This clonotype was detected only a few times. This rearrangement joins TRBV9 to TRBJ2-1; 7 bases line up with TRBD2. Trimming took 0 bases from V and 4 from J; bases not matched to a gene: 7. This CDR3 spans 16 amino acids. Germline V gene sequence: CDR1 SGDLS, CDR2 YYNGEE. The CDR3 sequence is CASSVVGERGYNEQFF. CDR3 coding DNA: TGTGCCAGCAGCGTAGTGGGCGAGCGGGGATACAATGAGCAGTTCTTC. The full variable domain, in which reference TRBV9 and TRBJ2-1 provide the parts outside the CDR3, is DSGVTQTPKHLITATGQRVTLRCSPRSGDLSVYWYQQSLDQGLQFLIQYYNGEERAKGNILERFSAQQFPDLHSELNLSSLELGDSALYFCASSVVGERGYNEQFFGPGTRLTVL.

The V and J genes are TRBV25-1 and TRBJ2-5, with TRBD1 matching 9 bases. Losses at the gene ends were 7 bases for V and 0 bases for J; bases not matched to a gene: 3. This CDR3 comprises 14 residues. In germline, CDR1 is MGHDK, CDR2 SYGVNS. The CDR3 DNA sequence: TGTGCCAGCATAGGACAGGGGTACCAAGAGACCCAGTACTTC. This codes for CASIGQGYQETQYF.

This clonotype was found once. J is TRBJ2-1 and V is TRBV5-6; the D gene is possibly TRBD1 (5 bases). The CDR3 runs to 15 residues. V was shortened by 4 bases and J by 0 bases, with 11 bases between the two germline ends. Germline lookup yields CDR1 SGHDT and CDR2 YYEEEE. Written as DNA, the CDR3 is TGTGCCAGCAGCCCACAGGAGAGCTCCTACAATGAGCAGTTCTTC. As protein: CASSPQESSYNEQFF.

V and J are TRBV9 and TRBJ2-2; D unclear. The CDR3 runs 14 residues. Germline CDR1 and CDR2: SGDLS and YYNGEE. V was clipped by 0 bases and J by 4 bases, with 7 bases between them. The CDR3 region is CASSVAHSTGELFF. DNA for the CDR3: TGTGCCAGCAGCGTAGCTCACAGCACCGGGGAGCTGTTTTTT.

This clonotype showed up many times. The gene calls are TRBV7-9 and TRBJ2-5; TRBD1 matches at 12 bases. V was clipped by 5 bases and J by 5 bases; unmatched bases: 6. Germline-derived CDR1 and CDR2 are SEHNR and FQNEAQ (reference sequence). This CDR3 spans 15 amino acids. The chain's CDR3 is CASSHRDRGPETQYF. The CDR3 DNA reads TGTGCCAGCAGCCACCGGGACAGGGGGCCTGAGACCCAGTACTTC. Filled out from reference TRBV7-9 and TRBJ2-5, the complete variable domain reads DTGVSQNPRHKITKRGQNVTFRCDPISEHNRLYWYRQTLGQGPEFLTYFQNEAQLEKSRLLSDRFSAERPKGSFSTLEIQRTEQGDSAMYLCASSHRDRGPETQYFGPGTRLLVL.

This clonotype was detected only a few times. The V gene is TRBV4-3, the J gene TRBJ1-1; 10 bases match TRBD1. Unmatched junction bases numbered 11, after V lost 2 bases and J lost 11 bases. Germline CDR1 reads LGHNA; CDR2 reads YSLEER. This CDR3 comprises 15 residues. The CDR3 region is CASSQSTGTGDQAFF. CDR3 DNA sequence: TGCGCCAGCAGCCAATCGACCGGGACAGGGGATCAGGCTTTCTTT.

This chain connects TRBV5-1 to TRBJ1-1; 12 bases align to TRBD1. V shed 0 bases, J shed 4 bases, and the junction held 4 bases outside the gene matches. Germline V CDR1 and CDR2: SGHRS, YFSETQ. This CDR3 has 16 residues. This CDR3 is CASSLGWGQGATEAFF. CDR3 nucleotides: TGCGCCAGCAGCTTGGGGTGGGGACAGGGGGCCACTGAAGCTTTCTTT. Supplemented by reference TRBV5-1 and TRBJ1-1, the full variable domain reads KAGVTQTPRYLIKTRGQQVTLSCSPISGHRSVSWYQQTPGQGLQFLFEYFSETQRNKGNFPGRFSGRQFSNSRSEMNVSTLELGDSALYLCASSLGWGQGATEAFFGQGTRLTVV.

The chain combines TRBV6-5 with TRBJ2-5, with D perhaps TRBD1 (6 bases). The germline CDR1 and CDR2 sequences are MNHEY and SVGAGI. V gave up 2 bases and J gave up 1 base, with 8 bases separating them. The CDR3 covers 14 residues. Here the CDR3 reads CASSYTGPQETQYF. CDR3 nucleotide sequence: TGTGCCAGCAGTTACACAGGGCCCCAAGAGACCCAGTACTTC.

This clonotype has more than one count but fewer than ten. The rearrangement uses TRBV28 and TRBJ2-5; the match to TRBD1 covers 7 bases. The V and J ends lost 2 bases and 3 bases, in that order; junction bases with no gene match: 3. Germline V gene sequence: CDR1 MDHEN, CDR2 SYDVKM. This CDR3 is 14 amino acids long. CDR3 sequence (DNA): TGTGCCAGCAGTTTACAAGGGACAGAAGAGACCCAGTACTTC. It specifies CASSLQGTEETQYF.

The CDR3 spells CASSFPRSSYNEQFF. In DNA, the CDR3 is TGCGCCAGCAGCTTTCCCAGGAGCTCCTACAATGAGCAGTTCTTC. The J gene is TRBJ2-1, the V gene TRBV5-1; D is unclear. CDR3 length: 15 amino acids. Trimming removed 2 bases from V and 0 bases from J, with 9 bases in between. CDR1 is SGHRS, CDR2 YFSETQ, per germline.

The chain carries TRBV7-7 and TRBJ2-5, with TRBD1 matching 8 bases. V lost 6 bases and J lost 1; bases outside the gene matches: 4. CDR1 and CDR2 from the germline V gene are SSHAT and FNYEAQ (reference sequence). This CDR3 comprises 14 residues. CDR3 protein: CASSRGQAQETQYF. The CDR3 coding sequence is TGTGCCAGCAGTCGGGGACAGGCCCAAGAGACCCAGTACTTC.

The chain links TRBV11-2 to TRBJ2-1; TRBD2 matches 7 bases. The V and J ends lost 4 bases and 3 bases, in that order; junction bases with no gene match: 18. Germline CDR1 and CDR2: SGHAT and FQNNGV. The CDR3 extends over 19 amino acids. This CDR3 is CASSSSAGWRGTYYNEQFF. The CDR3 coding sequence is TGTGCCAGCAGCTCATCAGCTGGGTGGCGGGGGACTTACTACAATGAGCAGTTCTTC. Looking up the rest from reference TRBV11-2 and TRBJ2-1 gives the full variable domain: EAGVAQSPRYKIIEKRQSVAFWCNPISGHATLYWYQQILGQGPKLLIQFQNNGVVDDSQLPKDRFSAERLKGVDSTLKIQPAKLEDSAVYLCASSSSAGWRGTYYNEQFFGPGTRLTVL.

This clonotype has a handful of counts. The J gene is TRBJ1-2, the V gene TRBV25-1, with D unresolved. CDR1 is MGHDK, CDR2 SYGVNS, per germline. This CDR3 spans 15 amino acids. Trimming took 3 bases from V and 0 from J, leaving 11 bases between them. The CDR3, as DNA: TGTGCCAGCAGTGATAAATGGGGATCTAACTATGGCTACACCTTC. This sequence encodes CASSDKWGSNYGYTF.

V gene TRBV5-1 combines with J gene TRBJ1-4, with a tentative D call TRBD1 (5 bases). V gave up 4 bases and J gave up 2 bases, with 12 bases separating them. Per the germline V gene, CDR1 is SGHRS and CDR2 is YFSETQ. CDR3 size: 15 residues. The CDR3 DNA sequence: TGCGCCAGCAGCCCTAATCCAGGGACTAATGAAAAACTGTTTTTT. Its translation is CASSPNPGTNEKLFF.

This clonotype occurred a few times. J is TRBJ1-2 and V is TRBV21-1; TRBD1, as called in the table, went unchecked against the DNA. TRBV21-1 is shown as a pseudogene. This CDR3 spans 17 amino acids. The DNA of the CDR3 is TGTGCCAGCAGCAAATCCGGGACAGGGGTCCTCATCTATGGCTACACCTTC. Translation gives CASSKSGTGVLIYGYTF.

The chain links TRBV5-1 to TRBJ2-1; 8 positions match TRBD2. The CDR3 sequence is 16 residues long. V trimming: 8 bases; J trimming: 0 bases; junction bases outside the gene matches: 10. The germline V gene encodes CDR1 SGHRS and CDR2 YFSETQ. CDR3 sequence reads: CASTPPGGGSYNEQFF. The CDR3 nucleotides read TGCGCCAGTACGCCCCCGGGGGGGGGCTCCTACAATGAGCAGTTCTTC.

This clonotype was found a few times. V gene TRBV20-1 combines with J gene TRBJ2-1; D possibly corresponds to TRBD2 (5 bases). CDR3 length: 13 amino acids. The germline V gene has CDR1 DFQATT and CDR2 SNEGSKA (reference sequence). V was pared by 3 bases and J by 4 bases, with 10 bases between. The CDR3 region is CSASLARYNEQFF. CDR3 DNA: TGCAGTGCTAGTCTAGCTCGTTACAATGAGCAGTTCTTC.

CDR3 amino acids: CSARGFQGGTEAFF. The CDR3 DNA is TGCAGTGCTAGAGGGTTCCAGGGCGGCACTGAAGCTTTCTTT. This sequence joins TRBV20-1 and TRBJ1-1; perhaps TRBD1 as D (5 bases). This CDR3 spans 14 amino acids. With 1 base removed from V and 4 bases from J, the gap between germline ends came to 13 bases. Germline assignment: CDR1 DFQATT and CDR2 SNEGSKA (reference sequence).